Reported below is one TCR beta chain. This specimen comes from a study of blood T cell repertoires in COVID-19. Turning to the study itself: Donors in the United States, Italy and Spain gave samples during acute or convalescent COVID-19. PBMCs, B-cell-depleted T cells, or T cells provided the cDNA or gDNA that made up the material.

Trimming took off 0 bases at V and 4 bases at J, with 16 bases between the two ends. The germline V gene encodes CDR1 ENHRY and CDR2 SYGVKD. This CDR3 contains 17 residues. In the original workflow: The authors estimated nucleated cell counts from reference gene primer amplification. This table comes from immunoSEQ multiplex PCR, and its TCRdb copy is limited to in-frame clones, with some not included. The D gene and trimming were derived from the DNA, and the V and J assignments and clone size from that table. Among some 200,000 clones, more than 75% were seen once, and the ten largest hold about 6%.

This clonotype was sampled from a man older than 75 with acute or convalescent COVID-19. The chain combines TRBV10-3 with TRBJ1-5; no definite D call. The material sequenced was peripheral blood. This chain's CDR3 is CAISESESSALNQPQHF. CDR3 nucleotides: TGTGCCATCAGTGAGTCGGAGAGCTCGGCCTTGAATCAGCCCCAGCATTTT.